This TCR beta chain originates from a study of blood T cells in healthy people across ages. In terms of origin and age, donors were healthy Caucasian individuals from Russia aged about 6 to 90. In this sample, this clonotype turned up a few times. Next came a second PCR, run for about 7 to 12 cycles, which used a sample-barcoded 5' primer along with a J-beta primer mix. Tags on each cDNA molecule came from a template-switch adaptor with 12 random nucleotides. MiXCR, run by TCRdb on the 5' RACE reads, gives a single entry per CDR3 protein. The repertoire holds 1.5 million to 2 million distinct CDR3 sequences, with 40% to 55% as singletons. The sequence came from a middle-aged woman in good health. The specimen was blood.

As DNA, the CDR3 is TGTGCCACCAGTGATTGGAGAGGGTCGGATACGCAGTATTTT. As protein: CATSDWRGSDTQYF. The chain recombines TRBV24-1 with TRBJ2-3; tentative D call: TRBD2 (5 bases). V lost 2 bases, J lost 6 bases, and 11 bases lay in between. Germline assignment: CDR1 KGHDR and CDR2 SFDVKD. The CDR3 is 14 amino acids.